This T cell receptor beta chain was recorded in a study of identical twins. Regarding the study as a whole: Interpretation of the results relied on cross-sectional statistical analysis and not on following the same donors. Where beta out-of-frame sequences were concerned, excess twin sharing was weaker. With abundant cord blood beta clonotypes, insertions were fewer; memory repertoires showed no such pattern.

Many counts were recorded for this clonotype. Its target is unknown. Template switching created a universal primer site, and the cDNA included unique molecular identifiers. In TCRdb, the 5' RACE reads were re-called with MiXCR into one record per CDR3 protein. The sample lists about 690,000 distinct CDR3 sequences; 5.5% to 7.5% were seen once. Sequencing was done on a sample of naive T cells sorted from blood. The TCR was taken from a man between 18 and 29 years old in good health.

The CDR3 loop is CASSGGWREGLSWNEQFF. CDR3 in DNA: TGTGCCAGCAGCGGGGGGTGGCGGGAGGGCCTGAGTTGGAATGAGCAGTTCTTC. The chain carries TRBV11-2 and TRBJ2-1; 9 bases line up with TRBD2. CDR3 length equals 18 residues. With V trimmed by 5 bases and J by 7 bases, 18 bases remained unmatched. Looked up from germline, CDR1 is SGHAT and CDR2 is FQNNGV.